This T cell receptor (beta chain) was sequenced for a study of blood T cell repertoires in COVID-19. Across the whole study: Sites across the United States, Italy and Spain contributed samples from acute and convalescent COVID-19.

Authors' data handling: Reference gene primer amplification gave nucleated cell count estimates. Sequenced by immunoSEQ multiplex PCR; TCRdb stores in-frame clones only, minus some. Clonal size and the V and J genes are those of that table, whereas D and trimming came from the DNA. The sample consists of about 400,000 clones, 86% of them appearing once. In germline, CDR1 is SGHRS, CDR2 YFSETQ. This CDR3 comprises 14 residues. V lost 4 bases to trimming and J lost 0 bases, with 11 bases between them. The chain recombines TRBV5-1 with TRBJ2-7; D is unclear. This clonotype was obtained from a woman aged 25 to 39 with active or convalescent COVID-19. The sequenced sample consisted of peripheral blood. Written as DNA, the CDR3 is TGCGCCAGCAGCCCACGTCTCGGCTCCTACGAGCAGTACTTC. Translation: CASSPRLGSYEQYF.